This passage covers 25 T cell receptor beta chains from one sample sequenced in a study of cytomegalovirus exposure and HLA in healthy donors. The protocol was immunoSEQ multiplex PCR, while the TCRdb copy is restricted to in-frame clones and leaves out a portion. Here the sample spans 160,000 or so clones, about 83% being singletons. Input material: PBMCs. Receptors were obtained from a woman under 40 in good health and CMV-seronegative.

The chain uses TRBV2 and TRBJ1-3, with D perhaps TRBD1 (6 bases). Germline CDR1 is SNHLY and CDR2 is FYNNEI. CDR3 size: 17 residues. Trimming pared 2 bases from V and 0 bases from J, leaving 14 bases between. In DNA, the CDR3 is TGTGCCAGCAGTGAAAAGGACAGAATTAGCTCTGGAAACACCATATATTTT. As protein: CASSEKDRISSGNTIYF.

V and J are TRBV5-1 and TRBJ1-1, with 8 bases lining up with TRBD1. The CDR3 is 13 amino acids. The J segment lost 0 bases and the V segment lost 5 bases, leaving 0 bases of the junction unmatched. The germline V gene has CDR1 SGHRS and CDR2 YFSETQ. DNA of the CDR3: TGCGCCAGCAGGGACAGGGTGAACACTGAAGCTTTCTTT. The encoded protein is CASRDRVNTEAFF.

The chain combines TRBV4-2 with TRBJ1-1; TRBD1 aligns across 8 bases. The V gene's germline CDR1 is LGHNA and CDR2 YNFKEQ. The junction had 2 bases not matched to a gene; V was cut back by 0 bases and J by 5 bases. The CDR3 has 14 residues. CDR3 nucleotide sequence: TGTGCCAGCAGCCAAGATGGACAGGGAACTGAAGCTTTCTTT. Protein product: CASSQDGQGTEAFF.

The CDR3 coding sequence is TGTGCCAGCAGCACGACAGAGAACACTGAAGCTTTCTTT. This translates into CASSTTENTEAFF. The J gene is TRBJ1-1, the V gene TRBV6-6, with D tentatively TRBD1 (5 bases). V lost 6 bases and J 1 base, leaving 9 bases between the germline ends. The CDR3 runs 13 residues. The germline V gene encodes CDR1 MNHNY and CDR2 SVGAGI (reference sequence).

The chain's CDR3 is CASSRPDRGHGYTF. The CDR3 bases are TGTGCCAGCAGCCGACCGGACAGGGGGCATGGCTACACCTTC. This chain connects TRBV7-9 to TRBJ1-2; TRBD1 aligns across 11 bases. J was trimmed by 6 bases and V by 5 bases; bases with no gene match: 5. Germline V lookup: CDR1 SEHNR, CDR2 FQNEAQ (reference sequence). The CDR3 covers 14 residues.

The CDR3 region has the DNA TGCGCCAGCAGCTTCGACAAGAACACTGAAGCTTTCTTT. Residues: CASSFDKNTEAFF. The gene calls are TRBV5-1 and TRBJ1-1; unclear D gene. V was shortened by 2 bases and J by 1 base, with 6 bases between the two germline ends. CDR3 size: 13 residues. Germline lookup yields CDR1 SGHRS and CDR2 YFSETQ.

This chain links TRBV5-1 with TRBJ2-5; 9 nucleotides match TRBD1. V was clipped by 5 bases and J by 3 bases; unmatched bases: 8. The CDR3 has 15 residues. CDR1 and CDR2 from the germline V gene are SGHRS and YFSETQ. CDR3 sequence: CASRRGDREEETQYF. As DNA, the CDR3 is TGCGCCAGCAGGAGGGGGGACAGGGAAGAAGAGACCCAGTACTTC. The full variable domain, with the rest looked up from reference TRBV5-1 and TRBJ2-5, is KAGVTQTPRYLIKTRGQQVTLSCSPISGHRSVSWYQQTPGQGLQFLFEYFSETQRNKGNFPGRFSGRQFSNSRSEMNVSTLELGDSALYLCASRRGDREEETQYFGPGTRLLVL.

The chain uses TRBV7-9 and TRBJ1-2; perhaps TRBD1 as D (6 bases). CDR1 is SEHNR and CDR2 is FQNEAQ in the germline V gene (reference sequence). This CDR3 region has 12 residues. Trimming shortened V by 5 bases and J by 5 bases, and 9 bases separated the two germline ends. CDR3 amino acids: CASSLGQYGYTF. CDR3 coding DNA: TGTGCCAGCAGCCTAGGACAGTATGGCTACACCTTC.

This chain joins TRBV11-2 and TRBJ2-2, with D possibly matching TRBD2 (6 bases). CDR3 length: 13 residues. Trimming removed 6 bases from V and 6 bases from J, with 11 bases in between. Germline lookup yields CDR1 SGHAT and CDR2 FQNNGV. CDR3 sequence reads: CASSPWEAGELFF. The CDR3 DNA sequence: TGTGCCAGCAGTCCCTGGGAGGCCGGGGAGCTGTTTTTT.

V usage is TRBV27 and J usage is TRBJ2-2, with 8 bases that match TRBD1. Germline V lookup: CDR1 MNHEY, CDR2 SMNVEV (reference sequence). CDR3 length equals 17 residues. The J segment lost 7 bases and the V segment lost 0 bases, leaving 10 bases of the junction unmatched. Written as DNA, the CDR3 is TGTGCCAGCAGTTTATCCCCTCGGACAGGGAGATACGGGGAGCTGTTTTTT. The encoded protein is CASSLSPRTGRYGELFF.

This clone was recorded a few times. The J gene is TRBJ2-7, the V gene TRBV30; 8 bases fit TRBD1. V lost 5 bases and J lost 2; bases outside the gene matches: 11. The CDR3 contains 15 residues. In germline, CDR1 is GTSNPN, CDR2 SVGIG (reference sequence). In nucleotides, the CDR3 is TGTGCCTGGGAAAATGAAGGGACAGGCACCTACGAGCAGTACTTC. It specifies CAWENEGTGTYEQYF.

This clone was detected once. The chain joins TRBV5-8 to TRBJ1-2; D is possibly TRBD1 (5 bases). Trimming stripped 8 bases from V and 9 bases from J, with 26 bases between. CDR3 length equals 15 residues. Germline values: CDR1 SGHTS, CDR2 YDEGEE. The CDR3 coding sequence is TGTGCCAGTCCGATCCCGACAGCCCCTTTCGACAGCTACACCTTC. It translates to CASPIPTAPFDSYTF.

This chain uses TRBV4-1 with TRBJ2-2, with D maybe TRBD1 (5 bases). Per the germline V gene, CDR1 is MGHRA and CDR2 is YSYEKL. The CDR3 runs to 14 residues. Trimming took 3 bases from V and 5 from J, leaving 10 bases between them. The CDR3, as DNA: TGCGCCAGCAGCCAGGAGACAGAGACCGGGGAGCTGTTTTTT. Residues: CASSQETETGELFF.

The gene calls are TRBV4-3 and TRBJ1-2; 9 bases agree with TRBD1. With 3 bases clipped from V and 6 bases from J, the junction kept 8 bases outside the gene matches. CDR1 and CDR2 from the germline V gene are LGHNA and YSLEER. CDR3 size: 15 residues. As DNA, the CDR3 is TGCGCCAGCAGCCATGAGGACAGGGGTGTCAATGGCTACACCTTC. Protein sequence: CASSHEDRGVNGYTF.

The chain joins TRBV5-1 to TRBJ1-1; D ambiguous. This CDR3 comprises 13 residues. V was shortened by 3 bases and J by 8 bases, with 14 bases between the two germline ends. Per the germline V gene, CDR1 is SGHRS and CDR2 is YFSETQ. This CDR3 reads CASSSNSGLEAFF. The CDR3 DNA reads TGCGCCAGCAGCTCAAACAGCGGCCTGGAAGCTTTCTTT.

The chain recombines TRBV5-1 with TRBJ1-2; 11 nucleotides align to TRBD1. Germline assignment: CDR1 SGHRS and CDR2 YFSETQ. The CDR3 consists of 16 residues. Trimming took 7 bases from V and 2 from J; bases not matched to a gene: 10. DNA of the CDR3: TGCGCCAGCCAGGGACAGGGGGATTTGTCAAACTATGGCTACACCTTC. Translated, it gives CASQGQGDLSNYGYTF.

The V and J genes are TRBV9 and TRBJ2-1; perhaps TRBD1 as D (6 bases). Germline-derived CDR1 and CDR2 are SGDLS and YYNGEE. The CDR3 runs 16 residues. Between the trimmed V and J ends, which lost 4 bases and 0 bases, there was a span of 14 bases. The CDR3 sequence is CASSSPQGSSYNEQFF. The CDR3, as DNA: TGTGCCAGCAGCAGCCCACAGGGTAGCTCCTACAATGAGCAGTTCTTC.

Notes on this clone: The same CDR3 also results from other DNA sequences found in this sample. The V and J genes are TRBV9 and TRBJ2-1, with 7 bases identical to TRBD1. The germline V gene encodes CDR1 SGDLS and CDR2 YYNGEE. V dropped 0 bases and J dropped 0; count of bases not matched to a gene: 0. The CDR3 contains 15 residues. The CDR3 nucleotides are TGTGCCAGCAGCGTAGCAGGGGGCTCCTACAATGAGCAGTTCTTC. Protein sequence: CASSVAGGSYNEQFF.

The chain carries TRBV19 and TRBJ1-5; TRBD1 matches at 8 bases. The CDR3 is 16 residues long. J lost 2 bases, V lost 5 bases, and 8 bases had no gene match. Germline CDR1 is LNHDA and CDR2 is SQIVND (reference sequence). The CDR3 nucleotides read TGTGCCAGTAGTCCCCCCGGGACAGGAGGCAATCAGCCCCAGCATTTT. As protein: CASSPPGTGGNQPQHF.

The chain couples TRBV27 to TRBJ2-3; perhaps TRBD2 as D (6 bases). The CDR3 is made up of 16 amino acids. Germline V CDR1 and CDR2: MNHEY, SMNVEV (reference sequence). V lost 5 bases and J 4 bases, leaving 19 bases between the germline ends. Written as DNA, the CDR3 is TGTGCCAGCAGTCTCGGAGGGCTAGTCATAGCAGATACGCAGTATTTT. This translates into CASSLGGLVIADTQYF.

This chain links TRBV2 with TRBJ2-1; maybe TRBD2 (5 bases). This CDR3 has 12 residues. The V gene lost 6 bases and the J gene lost 7 bases, with 10 bases spanning the gap. Germline V CDR1 and CDR2: SNHLY, FYNNEI. DNA for the CDR3: TGTGCCAGCAGGCCCCCGGGGAATGAGCAGTTCTTC. This translates into CASRPPGNEQFF.

The V call is TRBV7-2, the J call TRBJ2-7, with TRBD2 identical over 11 bases. V was clipped by 0 bases and J by 9 bases; unmatched bases: 19. The germline V gene has CDR1 SGHTA and CDR2 FQGNSA. This CDR3 contains 19 residues. DNA for the CDR3: TGTGCCAGCAGCTTAGCCACAGCATGGCTAGCGGGGGGCTCGGCTCCGCAGTACTTC. This gives the protein CASSLATAWLAGGSAPQYF.

V usage is TRBV7-6 and J usage is TRBJ1-2; D is unresolved. The CDR3 sequence is 16 residues long. Germline-derived CDR1 and CDR2 are SGHVS and FNYEAQ. The V gene lost 2 bases and the J gene lost 5 bases, with 18 bases spanning the gap. In DNA, the CDR3 is TGTGCCAGCAGCTTACTTGAGAGCGTCCCCATATATGGCTACACCTTC. Encoded protein: CASSLLESVPIYGYTF.

The gene calls are TRBV18 and TRBJ2-3, with D maybe TRBD1 (6 bases). V dropped 1 base and J dropped 5 bases, with 10 bases sitting between them. Per the germline V gene, CDR1 is KGHSH and CDR2 is LQKENI. The length of the CDR3 is 14 residues. CDR3 sequence (DNA): TGTGCCAGCTCACCACTCTCAGGGGTAGATACGCAGTATTTT. It encodes CASSPLSGVDTQYF.

The rearrangement joins TRBV6-1 to TRBJ2-5; D may be TRBD2 (6 bases). Germline CDR1 is MNHNS and CDR2 is SASEGT. V was clipped by 4 bases and J by 1 base, with 16 bases between them. CDR3 size: 16 residues. CDR3: CASSGLGTSPQETQYF. The DNA for the CDR3 is TGTGCCAGCAGTGGGTTGGGAACTAGCCCCCAAGAGACCCAGTACTTC.